The present T cell receptor (beta chain) was sequenced within a study of blood T cell repertoires in COVID-19. Libraries were prepared by immunoSEQ multiplex PCR; TCRdb keeps only in-frame clonotypes and omits some of them. The table lists about 80,000 clones, 80% of them singletons. Notes on this clone: The sample contains more than one DNA sequence encoding this CDR3.

The sequence was obtained from a woman in her 40s with active or convalescent COVID-19. Sequenced sample: peripheral blood.

Here the CDR3 reads CASSLDRGTEAFF. In DNA, the CDR3 is TGTGCCAGCAGCCTAGACAGGGGGACTGAAGCTTTCTTT. The rearrangement uses TRBV5-6 and TRBJ1-1, with TRBD1 matching 9 bases. This CDR3 is built from 13 residues. The germline V gene encodes CDR1 SGHDT and CDR2 YYEEEE. V shed 4 bases and J 5 bases; nucleotides not matched to a gene: 3.